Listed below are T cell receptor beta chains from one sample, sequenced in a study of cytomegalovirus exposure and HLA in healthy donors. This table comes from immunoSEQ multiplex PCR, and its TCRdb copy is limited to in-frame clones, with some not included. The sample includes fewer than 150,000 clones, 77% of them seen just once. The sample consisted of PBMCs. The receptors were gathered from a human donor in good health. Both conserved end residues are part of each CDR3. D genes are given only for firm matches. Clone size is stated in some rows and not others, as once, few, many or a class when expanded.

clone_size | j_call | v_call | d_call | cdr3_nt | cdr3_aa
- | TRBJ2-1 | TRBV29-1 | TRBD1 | TGCAGCGTTCTTAAGGGGGCTGGGGATGAGCAGTTCTTC | CSVLKGAGDEQFF
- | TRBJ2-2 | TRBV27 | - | TGTGCCAGCAGTTTTACGGCTAGAGGGACCGGGGAGCTGTTTTTT | CASSFTARGTGELFF
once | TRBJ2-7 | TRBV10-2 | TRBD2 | TGCGCCAGCAAGGAACCAGGACTAGCGGCCTCCTACGAGCAGTACTTC | CASKEPGLAASYEQYF
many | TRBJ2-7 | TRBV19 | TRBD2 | TGTGCCAGTAGTATTGGGACTAGCGATGCTAGCGAGCAGTACTTC | CASSIGTSDASEQYF
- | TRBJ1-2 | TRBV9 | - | TGTGCCAGCAGCGTAGTTGGGGGCCGGAGTAACTATGGCTACACCTTC | CASSVVGGRSNYGYTF
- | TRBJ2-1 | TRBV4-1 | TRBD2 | TGCGCCAGCAGCCAGGGCTTGAAGACTAGCGGAAGAAATGAGCAGTTCTTC | CASSQGLKTSGRNEQFF
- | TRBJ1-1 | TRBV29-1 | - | TGCAGCGTTGGGAGGGGATTGAACACTGAAGCTTTCTTT | CSVGRGLNTEAFF
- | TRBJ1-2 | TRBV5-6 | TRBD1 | TGTGCCAGCAGCCAAGGGACAGGACACTATGGCTACACCTTC | CASSQGTGHYGYTF
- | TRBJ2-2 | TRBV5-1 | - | TGCGCCAGCCAAAGGACTTCCCTCACCGGGGAGCTGTTTTTT | CASQRTSLTGELFF
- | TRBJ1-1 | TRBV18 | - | TGTGCCAGCTCACCCGGGACATCGAACACTGAAGCTTTCTTT | CASSPGTSNTEAFF
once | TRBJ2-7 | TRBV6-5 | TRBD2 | TGTGCCAGCAGTTGGACTAGCGGGAGGGGGTACGAGCAGTACTTC | CASSWTSGRGYEQYF
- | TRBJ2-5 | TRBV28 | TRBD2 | TGTGCCAGCAGACTGGGGCTAGCGGGCCAAGAGACCCAGTACTTC | CASRLGLAGQETQYF
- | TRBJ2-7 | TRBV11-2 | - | TGTGCCAGCAGCCCACGGCAGGGAACCCTCGAGCAGTACTTC | CASSPRQGTLEQYF
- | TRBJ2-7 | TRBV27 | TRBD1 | TGTGCCAGCAGTTTATACCCGGGACAGGGGACCTACGAGCAGTACTTC | CASSLYPGQGTYEQYF
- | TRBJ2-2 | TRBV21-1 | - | TGTGCCAGCAGCCCCCCCAGGGGAACCGGGGAGCTGTTCTTT | CASSPPRGTGELFF
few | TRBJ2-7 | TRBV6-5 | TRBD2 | TGTGCCAGCAGCCTAGCGGGAAGGACAAACGAGCAGTACTTC | CASSLAGRTNEQYF
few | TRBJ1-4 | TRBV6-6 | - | TGTGCCAGCAGTTACGGCTCGGGGGGGAACGAAAAACTGTTTTTT | CASSYGSGGNEKLFF
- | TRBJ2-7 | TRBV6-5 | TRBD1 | TGTGCCAGCAGTGTCCGAGGGACAGGCTCCTACGAGCAGTACTTC | CASSVRGTGSYEQYF
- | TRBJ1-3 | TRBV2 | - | TGTGCCAGCAGCCGCGCCGCCTCTGGAAACACCATATATTTT | CASSRAASGNTIYF
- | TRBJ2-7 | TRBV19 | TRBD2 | TGTGCCAGTAGATGGCGGGAGGGCCTTTCCTACGAGCAGTACTTC | CASRWREGLSYEQYF
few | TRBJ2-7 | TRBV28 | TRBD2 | TGTGCCAGCAGTTCGGGGACTAGCGGGAACTACGAGCAGTACTTC | CASSSGTSGNYEQYF
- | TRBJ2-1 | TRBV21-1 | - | TGTGCCAGCAGTTTTCTAAGGACTAGCGGGGGGGGGCCGTTCTTC | CASSFLRTSGGGPFF
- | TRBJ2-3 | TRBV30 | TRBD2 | TGTGCCTGGACCGAGGGACTAGCGGGAGGCACAGATACGCAGTATTTT | CAWTEGLAGGTDTQYF
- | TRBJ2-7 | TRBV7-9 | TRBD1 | TGTGCCAGCAGCTCCACAGGGGGGTCCTACGAGCAGTACTTC | CASSSTGGSYEQYF
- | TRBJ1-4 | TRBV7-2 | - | TGTGCCAGCAGCTTAGCGGTCAGGGTAACTAATGAAAAACTGTTTTTT | CASSLAVRVTNEKLFF
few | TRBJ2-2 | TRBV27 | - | TGTGCCACCAGACGGCAGGGGGGCGCCGGGGAGCTGTTTTTT | CATRRQGGAGELFF
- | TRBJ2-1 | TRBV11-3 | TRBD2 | TGTGCCAGCAGCTCAAGGACTAGCGGGACCTCCTACAATGAGCAGTTCTTC | CASSSRTSGTSYNEQFF
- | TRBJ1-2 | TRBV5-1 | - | TGCGCCAGCAGCTTGAAAGGGGGAGATGGCTACACCTTC | CASSLKGGDGYTF
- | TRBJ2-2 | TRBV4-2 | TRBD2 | TGTGCCGTGCGATCAGCGGGAGGGACCGGGGAGCTGTTTTTT | CAVRSAGGTGELFF
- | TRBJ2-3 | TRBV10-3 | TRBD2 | TGTGCCATCAGTGATCCTAGCGGGAGTACAGATACGCAGTATTTT | CAISDPSGSTDTQYF
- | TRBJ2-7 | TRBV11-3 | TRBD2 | TGTGCCAGCAGCCCTCTAGCGGGGGAGGGTAGGGAGCAGTACTTC | CASSPLAGEGREQYF
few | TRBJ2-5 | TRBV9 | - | TGTGCCAGCAGCGCTAGCGACGGGGTCCAAGAGACCCAGTACTTC | CASSASDGVQETQYF
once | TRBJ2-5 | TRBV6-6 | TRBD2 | TGTGCCAGCAGTTACGGTCCAGCGGGAGTCGGCGAGACCCAGTACTTC | CASSYGPAGVGETQYF